Each of the 10 T cell receptor beta chains below was sequenced from the same sample in a study of shared clonotypes between healthy human individuals. TCRdb's copy holds only in-frame clones and misses some; the assay was immunoSEQ multiplex PCR. The profile shows more than 400,000 clones, around 96% of them singletons. Source material: naive CD4+ T cells sorted from blood. Subset of the sample: CD45RA+ positively selected. The receptors derive from a woman aged 25 to 39 in good health.

The gene calls are TRBV28 and TRBJ2-7, with TRBD2 matching 8 bases. Germline trimming cut 2 bases from V and 5 bases from J; bases unmatched to any gene: 2. Germline V gene lookup returns CDR1 MDHEN and CDR2 SYDVKM. The CDR3 sequence is 13 residues long. CDR3 in amino acids: CASSLAGGNEQYF. CDR3 nucleotides: TGTGCCAGCAGTTTAGCGGGAGGTAACGAGCAGTACTTC.

The chain uses TRBV2 and TRBJ1-1; a weak D match, TRBD1 (6 bases). V lost 4 bases and J 0 bases, leaving 12 bases between the germline ends. The germline CDR1 and CDR2 sequences are SNHLY and FYNNEI. The CDR3 length is 15 residues. CDR3 coding DNA: TGTGCCAGCAGTGCACAGGGTACTTTGAACACTGAAGCTTTCTTT. Translated, it gives CASSAQGTLNTEAFF.

The chain is built from TRBV2 and TRBJ2-7, with TRBD2 matching over 12 bases. V lost 10 bases, J lost 4 bases, and 2 bases stayed unmatched. Germline lookup yields CDR1 SNHLY and CDR2 FYNNEI. This CDR3 spans 12 amino acids. Written as DNA, the CDR3 is TGTGCCATGACTAGCGGGAGTTACGAGCAGTACTTC. Amino acid sequence: CAMTSGSYEQYF.

J is TRBJ2-1 and V is TRBV2; TRBD2 agrees at 8 bases. Germline values: CDR1 SNHLY, CDR2 FYNNEI. With V trimmed by 5 bases and J by 8 bases, 5 bases remained unmatched. This CDR3 has 13 residues. CDR3 DNA sequence: TGTGCCAGCAGTCCCACTAGCGGAGATGAGCAGTTCTTC. This sequence encodes CASSPTSGDEQFF. The whole variable domain, remainder taken from reference TRBV2 and TRBJ2-1, is EPEVTQTPSHQVTQMGQEVILRCVPISNHLYFYWYRQILGQKVEFLVSFYNNEISEKSEIFDDQFSVERPDGSNFTLKIRSTKLEDSAMYFCASSPTSGDEQFFGPGTRLTVL.

The chain couples TRBV10-2 to TRBJ2-2, with D hard to call. V gave up 1 base and J gave up 5 bases, with 8 bases separating them. The CDR3 spans 14 residues. The V gene's germline CDR1 is WSHSY and CDR2 SAAADI. The CDR3 spells CASSEFRGTGELFF. The CDR3 DNA is TGCGCCAGCAGTGAGTTCCGCGGTACCGGGGAGCTGTTTTTT.

The rearrangement links TRBV5-1 to TRBJ2-7; 12 bases match TRBD2. In germline, CDR1 is SGHRS, CDR2 YFSETQ. J was trimmed by 7 bases and V by 4 bases; bases with no gene match: 6. The CDR3 covers 14 residues. The CDR3 protein is CASSVTSGRREQYF. DNA for the CDR3: TGCGCCAGCAGCGTGACTAGCGGGAGAAGAGAGCAGTACTTC.

The rearrangement joins TRBV19 to TRBJ1-5; D may be TRBD1 (6 bases). Trimming took 1 base from V and 2 from J, leaving 12 bases between them. This CDR3 region has 16 residues. Looked up from germline, CDR1 is LNHDA and CDR2 is SQIVND (reference sequence). CDR3 nucleotides: TGTGCCAGTAGTATAGGAGGGGGGGTCGGCAATCAGCCCCAGCATTTT. Its protein product is CASSIGGGVGNQPQHF.

This chain uses TRBV9 with TRBJ2-2; 7 bases line up with TRBD2. This CDR3 is 17 amino acids long. J gave up 4 bases and V 0 bases, and 9 bases lay outside the gene matches. CDR1 and CDR2 (germline): SGDLS, YYNGEE. This CDR3 is CASSVGWSGVFTGELFF. The CDR3 region has the DNA TGTGCCAGCAGCGTAGGTTGGAGCGGGGTTTTCACCGGGGAGCTGTTTTTT. Using reference TRBV9 and TRBJ2-2 for the parts outside the CDR3, the full variable domain is DSGVTQTPKHLITATGQRVTLRCSPRSGDLSVYWYQQSLDQGLQFLIQYYNGEERAKGNILERFSAQQFPDLHSELNLSSLELGDSALYFCASSVGWSGVFTGELFFGEGSRLTVL.

The chain joins TRBV7-3 to TRBJ2-3; D is uncertain. The CDR3 contains 16 residues. The V gene's germline CDR1 is SGHTA and CDR2 FQGTGA. Trimming took 6 bases from V and 0 from J, leaving 16 bases between them. CDR3: CASRSRPWMSTDTQYF. DNA of the CDR3: TGTGCCAGCAGGTCCCGGCCGTGGATGAGCACAGATACGCAGTATTTT.

The V and J genes are TRBV30 and TRBJ1-5; D call uncertain. The V gene's germline CDR1 is GTSNPN and CDR2 SVGIG (reference sequence). The CDR3 runs to 14 residues. V shed 1 base and J shed 0 bases, with 7 bases lying between them. The CDR3 sequence is CAWSEANSNQPQHF. The CDR3 DNA is TGTGCCTGGAGTGAGGCCAATAGCAATCAGCCCCAGCATTTT.